This entry concerns a single TCR beta chain. Its cognate antigen is unknown. The entry originates in a study of T cell repertoires in cytomegalovirus infection. Study-wide background: Carrying CMV and the relevant HLA type showed in public TCR beta signatures.

The germline V gene has CDR1 ENHRY and CDR2 SYGVKD. The CDR3 runs 15 residues. Trimming removed 1 base from V and 6 bases from J, with 12 bases in between. Overall study results and limits: HLA-C-restricted TCR beta clonotypes specific for CMV led the ex vivo response.

TCRdb called the reads again in MiXCR, with one record for every CDR3 protein. The table lists a few hundred thousand distinct CDR3 sequences, 15% to 20% of them singletons, with around 9.3% in the top ten. What was sequenced was PBMCs. The V call is TRBV10-3, the J call TRBJ1-4; a possible D gene is TRBD1 (5 bases). The sequence came from a human donor in good health (CMV status not recorded). Some clones in this sample may be carry-over from other donors' samples. The CDR3 DNA reads TGTGCCATCAGTGAGTGGGCAGGGAGTGATGAAAAACTGTTTTTT. Protein sequence: CAISEWAGSDEKLFF.